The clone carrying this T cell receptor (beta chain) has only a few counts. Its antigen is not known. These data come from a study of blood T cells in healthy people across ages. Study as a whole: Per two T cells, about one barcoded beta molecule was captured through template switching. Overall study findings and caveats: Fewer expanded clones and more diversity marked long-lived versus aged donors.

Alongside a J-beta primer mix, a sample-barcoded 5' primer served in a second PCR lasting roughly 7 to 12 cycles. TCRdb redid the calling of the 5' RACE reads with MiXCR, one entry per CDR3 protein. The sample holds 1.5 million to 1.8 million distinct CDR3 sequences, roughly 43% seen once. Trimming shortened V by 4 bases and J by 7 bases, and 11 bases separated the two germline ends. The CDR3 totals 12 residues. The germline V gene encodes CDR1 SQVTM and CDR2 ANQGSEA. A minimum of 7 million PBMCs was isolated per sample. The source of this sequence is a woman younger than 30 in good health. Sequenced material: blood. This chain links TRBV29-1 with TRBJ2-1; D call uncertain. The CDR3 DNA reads TGCAGCGTTGGTGCCTTGGCGAATGAGCAGTTCTTC. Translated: CSVGALANEQFF.